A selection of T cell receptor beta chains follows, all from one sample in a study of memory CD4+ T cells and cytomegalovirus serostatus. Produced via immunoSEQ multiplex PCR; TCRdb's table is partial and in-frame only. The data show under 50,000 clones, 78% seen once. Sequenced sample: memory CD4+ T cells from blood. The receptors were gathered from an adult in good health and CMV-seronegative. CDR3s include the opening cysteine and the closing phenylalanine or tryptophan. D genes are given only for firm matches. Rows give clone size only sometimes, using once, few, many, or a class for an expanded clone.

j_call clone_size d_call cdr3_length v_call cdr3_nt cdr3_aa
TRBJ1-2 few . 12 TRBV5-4 TGTGCCAGCAGCGCGAGGGGGTACGGCTACACCTTC CASSARGYGYTF
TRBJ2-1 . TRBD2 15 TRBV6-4 TGTGCCAGCAGTGGCTCCGGGACTAGTGTTGGTGAGCAGTTCTTC CASSGSGTSVGEQFF
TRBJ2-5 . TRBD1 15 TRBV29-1 TGCAGCGCCGCGGTCGGACAGGGGATACAAGAGACCCAGTACTTC CSAAVGQGIQETQYF
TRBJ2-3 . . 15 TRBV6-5 TGTGCCAGCAGTTACCGGGCAACTAGCACAGATACGCAGTATTTT CASSYRATSTDTQYF
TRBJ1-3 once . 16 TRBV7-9 TGTGCCAGCAGCTTAATGAGGGGTAGCTCTGGAAACACCATATATTTT CASSLMRGSSGNTIYF
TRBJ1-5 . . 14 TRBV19 TGTGCCAGTAGTATGAGACAAGGGGCTCAGCCCCAGCATTTT CASSMRQGAQPQHF
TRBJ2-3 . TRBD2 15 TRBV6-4 TGTGCCAGCAGCCTTAGCGGGGGGGAGCCAGATACGCAGTATTTT CASSLSGGEPDTQYF
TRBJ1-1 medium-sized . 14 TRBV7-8 TGTGCCAGCAGCTTACGTTATGGGGGGCGGGAAGCTTTCTTT CASSLRYGGREAFF
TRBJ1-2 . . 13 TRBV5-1 TGCGCCAGCAGCTTGGACCGGGCACGGGGCTACACCTTC CASSLDRARGYTF
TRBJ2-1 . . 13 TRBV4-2 TGTGCCAGCAGCTTACAACAAGGCAATGAGCAGTTCTTC CASSLQQGNEQFF
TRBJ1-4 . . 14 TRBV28 TGTGCCAGCAGTTCGGGACGGTTGAATGAAAAACTGTTTTTT CASSSGRLNEKLFF
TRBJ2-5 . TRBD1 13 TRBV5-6 TGTGCCAGCAGGAGACAGGGGGGGGAGACCCAGTACTTC CASRRQGGETQYF
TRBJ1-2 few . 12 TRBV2 TGTGCCAGCAGTGAACGGAACTATGGCTACACCTTC CASSERNYGYTF
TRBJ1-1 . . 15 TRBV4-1 TGCGCCAGCAGCCAAAACAGGGTACGGAACACTGAAGCTTTCTTT CASSQNRVRNTEAFF
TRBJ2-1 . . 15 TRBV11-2 TGTGCCAGCAACATGGACAGCGGGGCCTACAATGAGCAGTTCTTC CASNMDSGAYNEQFF
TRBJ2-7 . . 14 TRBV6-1 TGTGCCAGCAGTGACCTCAACACGGTTGACGAGCAGTACTTC CASSDLNTVDEQYF
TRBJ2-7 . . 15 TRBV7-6 TGTGCCAGCAGCCCCGGTAGGGGGAGTTCATACGAGCAGTACTTC CASSPGRGSSYEQYF
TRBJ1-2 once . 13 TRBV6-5 TGTGCCAGCACCTTCGACCAGGGCTATGGCTACACCTTC CASTFDQGYGYTF
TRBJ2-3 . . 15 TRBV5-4 TGTGCCAGCAGGCCTCCGGGCAGGGTAACAGATACGCAGTATTTT CASRPPGRVTDTQYF
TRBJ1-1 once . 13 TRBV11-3 TGTGCCAGCAGCTCACAGGTGAACACTGAAGCTTTCTTT CASSSQVNTEAFF
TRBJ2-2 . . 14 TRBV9 TGTGCCAGCAGCGTAGATGGTAGGACCGGGGAGCTGTTTTTT CASSVDGRTGELFF
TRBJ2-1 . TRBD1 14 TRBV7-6 TGTGCCAGCAGCTTAGAAAGGGACAGAAATGAGCAGTTCTTC CASSLERDRNEQFF
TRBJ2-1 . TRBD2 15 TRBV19 TGTGCCAGTAGCCAGACTAGCGGGGGTTACAATGAGCAGTTCTTC CASSQTSGGYNEQFF
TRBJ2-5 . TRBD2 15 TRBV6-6 TGTGCCAGCAGTCCCGGGACTAGCGGGGGAGAGACCCAGTACTTC CASSPGTSGGETQYF
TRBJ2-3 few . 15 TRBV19 TGTGCCAGTAGTACCTTACAGGGCCGCACAGATACGCAGTATTTT CASSTLQGRTDTQYF
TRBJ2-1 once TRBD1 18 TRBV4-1 TGCGCCAGCAGCCAAGAGCCATTTTCCGGACAGGGTTACAATGAGCAGTTCTTC CASSQEPFSGQGYNEQFF
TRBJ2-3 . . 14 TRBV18 TGTGCCAGCTCACCCAACCGAGGGGGTGATACGCAGTATTTT CASSPNRGGDTQYF
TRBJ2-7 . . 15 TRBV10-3 TGTGCCATCAGTGAGGGTGACATGGGTGCCTACGAGCAGTACTTC CAISEGDMGAYEQYF
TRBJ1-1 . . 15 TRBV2 TGTGCCAGGGGCGGGCCCCGAGGGGCGAACACTGAAGCTTTCTTT CARGGPRGANTEAFF
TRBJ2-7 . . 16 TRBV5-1 TGCGCCAGCAGCTTGGTCGCAAGCGTGAGCTCCTACGAGCAGTACTTC CASSLVASVSSYEQYF
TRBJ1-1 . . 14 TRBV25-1 TGTGCCAGCAGTGAAACGGGCGTCGGCACTGAAGCTTTCTTT CASSETGVGTEAFF
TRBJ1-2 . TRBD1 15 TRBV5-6 TGTGCCAGCAGCCTGGTCGGGACAGGGGGTAATGGCTACACCTTC CASSLVGTGGNGYTF
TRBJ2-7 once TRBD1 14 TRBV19 TGTGCCACTTCGGACAGGGCCGGCTCCTACGAGCAGTACTTC CATSDRAGSYEQYF
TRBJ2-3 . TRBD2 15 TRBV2 TGTGCCAGCAGTCCGACGGGGGGGTTCACAGATACGCAGTATTTT CASSPTGGFTDTQYF
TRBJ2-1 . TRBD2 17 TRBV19 TGTGCCAGTAGTATTCGGACGGGCGGGGGGGCCTACAATGAGCAGTTCTTC CASSIRTGGGAYNEQFF
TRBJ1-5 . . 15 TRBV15 TGTGCCACCAGCAGAGATCCAGGAGACTTCCAGCCCCAGCATTTT CATSRDPGDFQPQHF
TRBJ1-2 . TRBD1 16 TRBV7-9 TGTGCCAGCAGCCCGGTTAAAGGACAGGGTGACTATGGCTACACCTTC CASSPVKGQGDYGYTF
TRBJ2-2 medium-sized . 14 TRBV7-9 TGTGCTATTTCAAGGGGTAGGAGCACCGGGGAGCTGTTTTTT CAISRGRSTGELFF
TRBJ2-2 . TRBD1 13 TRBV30 TGTGCCTGGGGGGACAGATTCACCGGGGAGCTGTTTTTT CAWGDRFTGELFF
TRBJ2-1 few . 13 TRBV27 TGTGCCAGCAGTTTAAGAAGGGGCAATGAGCAGTTCTTC CASSLRRGNEQFF
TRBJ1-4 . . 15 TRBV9 TGTGCCAGCAGCACGCGGGGTTCTGCTAATGAAAAACTGTTTTTT CASSTRGSANEKLFF
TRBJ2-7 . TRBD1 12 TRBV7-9 TGTGCCAGCAGCTCACAGGGGAGAGAGCAGTACTTC CASSSQGREQYF
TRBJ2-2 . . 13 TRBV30 TGTGCCTGGAGTAAAGCGGGCGCCGGGGAGCTGTTTTTT CAWSKAGAGELFF
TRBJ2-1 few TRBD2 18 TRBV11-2 TGTGCCAGCAGCTTATTTAGCGGGGGGGCAGGGTCCTACAATGAGCAGTTCTTC CASSLFSGGAGSYNEQFF
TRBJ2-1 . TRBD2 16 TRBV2 TGTGCCAGCAGCGTGCTAGCGGGGGGGCCATACAATGAGCAGTTCTTC CASSVLAGGPYNEQFF
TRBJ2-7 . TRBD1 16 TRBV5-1 TGCGCCAGCAGCAGGGGGACAGAACTAACTTACGAGAGGCAGTACTTC CASSRGTELTYERQYF
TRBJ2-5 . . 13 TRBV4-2 TGTGCCAGCAGCCCAGGAGAGAAAGAGACCCAGTACTTC CASSPGEKETQYF
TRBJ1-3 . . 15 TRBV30 TGTGCCTGGGGGGCGGGGGCTCCCTCTGGAAACACCATATATTTT CAWGAGAPSGNTIYF
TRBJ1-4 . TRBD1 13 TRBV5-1 TGCGCCAGCAGGGGACAGGGTAATGAAAAACTGTTTTTT CASRGQGNEKLFF
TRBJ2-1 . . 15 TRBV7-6 TGTGCCAGCAGCCGCAGGGCCCAGCCCGACAATGAGCAGTTCTTC CASSRRAQPDNEQFF